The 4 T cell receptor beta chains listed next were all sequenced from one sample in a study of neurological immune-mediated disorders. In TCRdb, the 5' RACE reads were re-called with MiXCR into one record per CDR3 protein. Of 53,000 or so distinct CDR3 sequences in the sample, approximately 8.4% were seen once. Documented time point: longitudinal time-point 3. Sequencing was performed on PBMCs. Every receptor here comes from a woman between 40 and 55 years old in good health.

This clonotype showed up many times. The CDR3 DNA sequence: TGTGCCAGCAGCCCCATAACCAGCGGGGGAATCACAGATACGCAGTATTTT. Its translation: CASSPITSGGITDTQYF. The chain combines TRBV7-2 with TRBJ2-3, with 8 bases matching TRBD2. Unmatched junction bases numbered 12, after V lost 5 bases and J lost 2 bases. CDR1 is SGHTA and CDR2 is FQGNSA in the germline V gene. The CDR3 is 17 amino acids. The full variable domain, its missing parts supplied by reference TRBV7-2 and TRBJ2-3, is GAGVSQSPSNKVTEKGKDVELRCDPISGHTALYWYRQSLGQGLEFLIYFQGNSAPDKSGLPSDRFSAERTGGSVSTLTIQRTQQEDSAVYLCASSPITSGGITDTQYFGPGTRLTVL.

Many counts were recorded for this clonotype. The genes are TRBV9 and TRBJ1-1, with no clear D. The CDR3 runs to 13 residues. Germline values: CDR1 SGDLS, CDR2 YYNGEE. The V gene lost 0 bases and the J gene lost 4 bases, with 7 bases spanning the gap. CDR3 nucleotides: TGTGCCAGCAGCGTAGCTAAGGGCACTGAAGCTTTCTTT. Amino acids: CASSVAKGTEAFF.

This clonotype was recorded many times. CDR3 sequence: CASSLIGGAQETQYF. CDR3 sequence (DNA): TGTGCCAGCAGCTTAATCGGAGGGGCTCAAGAGACCCAGTACTTC. The chain combines TRBV7-7 with TRBJ2-5; the D gene is possibly TRBD2 (6 bases). In germline, CDR1 is SSHAT, CDR2 FNYEAQ (reference sequence). This CDR3 spans 15 amino acids. V lost 2 bases and J lost 2, with 12 bases in between.

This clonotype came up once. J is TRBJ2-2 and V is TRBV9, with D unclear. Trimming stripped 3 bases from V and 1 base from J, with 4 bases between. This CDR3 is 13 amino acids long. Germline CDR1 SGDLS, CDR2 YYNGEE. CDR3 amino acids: CASSAGNTGELFF. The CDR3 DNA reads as TGTGCCAGCAGCGCAGGGAACACCGGGGAGCTGTTTTTT.